The following is a T cell receptor beta chain sequence with its context. Its antigen is as yet unknown. This sample was taken from a study of shared clonotypes between healthy human individuals. Study-wide background: Samples came from a couple of female and a few male donors aged 18 to 49. Findings and caveats of the study: Relative to memory subsets, naive subsets generally showed larger estimated richness.

All the donors were Caucasian adults who lived in Nashville, Tennessee. Investigators spread the genomic DNA of each subset evenly over several immunoSEQ plates. Produced via immunoSEQ multiplex PCR; TCRdb's table is partial and in-frame only. The data show 2 million to 3 million clones, with approximately 93% seen just once and 0.36% held by the top ten. The sample was naive CD4+ T cells from PBMCs. Specified subset: CD45RA+ positively selected. This TCR derives from a man aged 18 to 30 in good health. Some clones in this sample may be carry-over from other donors' samples.

CDR3 loop: CATALGTRTNEKLFF. CDR3 DNA sequence: TGTGCCACCGCTTTGGGGACGAGAACTAATGAAAAACTGTTTTTT. The genes are TRBV18 and TRBJ1-4, with a weak D call TRBD1 (5 bases). Trimming removed 10 bases at V and 1 base at J, with 16 bases between. Germline V gene sequence: CDR1 KGHSH, CDR2 LQKENI. The CDR3 loop spans 15 amino acids.